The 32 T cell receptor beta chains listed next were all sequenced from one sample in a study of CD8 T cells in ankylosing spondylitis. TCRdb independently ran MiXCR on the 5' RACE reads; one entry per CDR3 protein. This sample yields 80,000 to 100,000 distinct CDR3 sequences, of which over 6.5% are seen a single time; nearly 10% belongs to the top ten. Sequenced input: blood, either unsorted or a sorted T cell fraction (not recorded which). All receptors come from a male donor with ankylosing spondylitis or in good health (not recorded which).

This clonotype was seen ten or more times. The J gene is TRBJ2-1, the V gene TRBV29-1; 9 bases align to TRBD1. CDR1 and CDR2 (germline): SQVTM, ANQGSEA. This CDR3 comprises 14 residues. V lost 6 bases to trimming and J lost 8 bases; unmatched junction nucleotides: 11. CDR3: CSVETGTGLDEQFF. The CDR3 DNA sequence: TGCAGCGTAGAGACCGGGACAGGGCTCGATGAGCAGTTCTTC.

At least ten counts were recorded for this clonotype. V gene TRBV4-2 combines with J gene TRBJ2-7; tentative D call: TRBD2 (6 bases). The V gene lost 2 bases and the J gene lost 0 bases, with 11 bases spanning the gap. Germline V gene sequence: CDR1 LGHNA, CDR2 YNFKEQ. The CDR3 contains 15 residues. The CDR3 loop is CASSQLAFSSYEQYF. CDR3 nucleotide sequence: TGTGCCAGCAGCCAACTAGCGTTCAGCTCCTACGAGCAGTACTTC.

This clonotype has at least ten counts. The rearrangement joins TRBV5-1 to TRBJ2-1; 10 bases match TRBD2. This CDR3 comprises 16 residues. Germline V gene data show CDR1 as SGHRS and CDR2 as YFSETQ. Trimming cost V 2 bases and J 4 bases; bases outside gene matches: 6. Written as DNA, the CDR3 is TGCGCCAGCAGCTTCTCAGGGACTAGCGAATACAATGAGCAGTTCTTC. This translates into CASSFSGTSEYNEQFF.

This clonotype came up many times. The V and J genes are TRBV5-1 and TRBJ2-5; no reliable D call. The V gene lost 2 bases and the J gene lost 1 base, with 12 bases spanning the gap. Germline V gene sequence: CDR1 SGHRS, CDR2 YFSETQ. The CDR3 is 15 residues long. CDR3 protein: CASSLLSGGQETQYF. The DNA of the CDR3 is TGCGCCAGCAGCTTACTTTCCGGCGGCCAAGAGACCCAGTACTTC. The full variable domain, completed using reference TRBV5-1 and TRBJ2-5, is KAGVTQTPRYLIKTRGQQVTLSCSPISGHRSVSWYQQTPGQGLQFLFEYFSETQRNKGNFPGRFSGRQFSNSRSEMNVSTLELGDSALYLCASSLLSGGQETQYFGPGTRLLVL.

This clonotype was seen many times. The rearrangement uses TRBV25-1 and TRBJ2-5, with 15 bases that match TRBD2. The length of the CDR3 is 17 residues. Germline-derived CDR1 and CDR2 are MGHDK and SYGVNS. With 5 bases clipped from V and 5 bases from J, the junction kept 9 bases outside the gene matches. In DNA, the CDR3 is TGTGCCAGCAGTCCCATGCTCGGACTAGCGGGAGGGGAGACCCAGTACTTC. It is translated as CASSPMLGLAGGETQYF. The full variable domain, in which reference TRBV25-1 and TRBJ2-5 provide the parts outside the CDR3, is EADIYQTPRYLVIGTGKKITLECSQTMGHDKMYWYQQDPGMELHLIHYSYGVNSTEKGDLSSESTVSRIRTEHFPLTLESARPSHTSQYLCASSPMLGLAGGETQYFGPGTRLLVL.

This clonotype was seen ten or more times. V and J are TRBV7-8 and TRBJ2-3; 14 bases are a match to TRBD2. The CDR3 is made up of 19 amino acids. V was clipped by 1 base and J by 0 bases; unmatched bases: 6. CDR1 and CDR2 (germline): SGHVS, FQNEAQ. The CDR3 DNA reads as TGTGCCAGCAGCTTAGGACTAGCGGGAGGGCCATCTAGCACAGATACGCAGTATTTT. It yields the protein CASSLGLAGGPSSTDTQYF.

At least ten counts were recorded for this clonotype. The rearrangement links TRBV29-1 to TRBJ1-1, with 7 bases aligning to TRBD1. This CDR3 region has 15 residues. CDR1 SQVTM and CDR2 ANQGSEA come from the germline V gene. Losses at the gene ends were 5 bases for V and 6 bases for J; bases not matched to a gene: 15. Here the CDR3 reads CSVTGGDSLTPEAFF. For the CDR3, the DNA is TGCAGCGTTACTGGGGGGGACAGCCTGACTCCTGAAGCTTTCTTT.

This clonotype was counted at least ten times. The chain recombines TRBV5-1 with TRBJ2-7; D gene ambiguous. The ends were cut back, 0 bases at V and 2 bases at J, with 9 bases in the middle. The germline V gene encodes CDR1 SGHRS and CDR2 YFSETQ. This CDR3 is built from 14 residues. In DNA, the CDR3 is TGCGCCAGCAGCTTGGAGATTGGAACCTACGAGCAGTACTTC. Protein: CASSLEIGTYEQYF.

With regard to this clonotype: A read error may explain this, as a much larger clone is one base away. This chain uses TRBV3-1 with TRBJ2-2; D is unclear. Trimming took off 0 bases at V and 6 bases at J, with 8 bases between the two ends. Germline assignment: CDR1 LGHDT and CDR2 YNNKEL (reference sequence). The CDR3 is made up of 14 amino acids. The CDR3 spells CASSQDGTAGELFF. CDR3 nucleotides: TGTGCCAGCAGCCAAGACGGTACTGCCGGGGAGCTGTTTTTT.

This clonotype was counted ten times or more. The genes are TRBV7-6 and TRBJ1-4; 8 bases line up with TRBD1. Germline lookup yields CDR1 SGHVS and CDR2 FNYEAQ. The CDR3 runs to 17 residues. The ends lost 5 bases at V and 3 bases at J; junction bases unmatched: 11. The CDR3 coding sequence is TGTGCCAGCAGCGCGCGGACAGGGATCAGCGCTAATGAAAAACTGTTTTTT. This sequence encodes CASSARTGISANEKLFF.

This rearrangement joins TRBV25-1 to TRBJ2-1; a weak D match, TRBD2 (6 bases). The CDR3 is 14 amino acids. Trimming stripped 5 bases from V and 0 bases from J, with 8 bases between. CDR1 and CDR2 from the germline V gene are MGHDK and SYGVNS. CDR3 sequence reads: CASSTGVSYNEQFF. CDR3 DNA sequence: TGTGCCAGCAGTACGGGGGTCTCCTACAATGAGCAGTTCTTC.

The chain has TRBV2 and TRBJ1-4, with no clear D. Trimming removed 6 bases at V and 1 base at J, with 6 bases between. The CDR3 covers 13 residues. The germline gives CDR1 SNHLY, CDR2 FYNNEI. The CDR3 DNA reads TGTGCCAGCAGGATTAGAACTAATGAAAAACTGTTTTTT. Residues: CASRIRTNEKLFF.

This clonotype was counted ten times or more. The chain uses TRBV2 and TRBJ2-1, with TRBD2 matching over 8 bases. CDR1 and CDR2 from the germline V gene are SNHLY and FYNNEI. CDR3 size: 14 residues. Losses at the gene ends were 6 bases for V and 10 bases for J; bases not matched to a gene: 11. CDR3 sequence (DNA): TGTGCCAGCAGCCCAACTAGCGGACGTGTAGAGCAGTTCTTC. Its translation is CASSPTSGRVEQFF.

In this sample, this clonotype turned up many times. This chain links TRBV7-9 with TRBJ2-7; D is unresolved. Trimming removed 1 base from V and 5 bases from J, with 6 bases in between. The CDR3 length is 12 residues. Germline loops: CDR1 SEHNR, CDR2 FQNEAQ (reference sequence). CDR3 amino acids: CASSLVGHEQYF. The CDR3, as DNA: TGTGCCAGCAGCTTAGTTGGCCACGAGCAGTACTTC.

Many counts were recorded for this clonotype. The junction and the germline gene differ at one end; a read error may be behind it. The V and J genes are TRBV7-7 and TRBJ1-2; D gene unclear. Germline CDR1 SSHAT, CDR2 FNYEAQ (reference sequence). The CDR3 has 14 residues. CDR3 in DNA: TGTGCTAGCAGCTTAGAAGCTCGGATCCATGGCTACACCTTC. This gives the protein CASSLEARIHGYTF.

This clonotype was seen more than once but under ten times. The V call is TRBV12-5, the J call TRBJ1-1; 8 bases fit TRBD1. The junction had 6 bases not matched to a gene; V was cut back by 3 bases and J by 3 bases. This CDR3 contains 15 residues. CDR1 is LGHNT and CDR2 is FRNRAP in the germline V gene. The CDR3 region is CASGFRTGWDTEAFF. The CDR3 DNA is TGTGCTAGTGGTTTCCGGACAGGGTGGGACACTGAAGCTTTCTTT. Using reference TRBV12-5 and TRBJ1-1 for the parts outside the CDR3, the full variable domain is DARVTQTPRHKVTEMGQEVTMRCQPILGHNTVFWYRQTMMQGLELLAYFRNRAPLDDSGMPKDRFSAEMPDATLATLKIQPSEPRDSAVYFCASGFRTGWDTEAFFGQGTRLTVV.

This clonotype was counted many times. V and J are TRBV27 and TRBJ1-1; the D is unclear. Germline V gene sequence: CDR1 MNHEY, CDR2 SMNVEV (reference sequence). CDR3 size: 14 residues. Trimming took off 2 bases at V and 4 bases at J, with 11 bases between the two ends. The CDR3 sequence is CASSLVGLFTEAFF. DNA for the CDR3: TGTGCCAGCAGTTTAGTAGGGCTATTCACTGAAGCTTTCTTT.

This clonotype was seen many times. The CDR3 nucleotides read TGCAGCGTCGGCTCCGGGGCCACTGAAGCTTTCTTT. Its translation: CSVGSGATEAFF. The rearrangement joins TRBV29-1 to TRBJ1-1; TRBD1 is a possible D gene (5 bases). The CDR3 spans 12 residues. The V end lost 6 bases, the J end lost 4 bases, and 12 bases lay between the germline ends. The germline CDR1 and CDR2 sequences are SQVTM and ANQGSEA.

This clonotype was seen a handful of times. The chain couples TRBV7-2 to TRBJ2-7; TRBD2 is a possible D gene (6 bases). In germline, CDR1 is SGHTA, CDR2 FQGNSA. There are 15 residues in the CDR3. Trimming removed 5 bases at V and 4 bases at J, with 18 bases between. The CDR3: CASSKSFFGGYEQYF. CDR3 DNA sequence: TGTGCCAGCAGCAAGTCATTCTTCGGGGGATACGAGCAGTACTTC.

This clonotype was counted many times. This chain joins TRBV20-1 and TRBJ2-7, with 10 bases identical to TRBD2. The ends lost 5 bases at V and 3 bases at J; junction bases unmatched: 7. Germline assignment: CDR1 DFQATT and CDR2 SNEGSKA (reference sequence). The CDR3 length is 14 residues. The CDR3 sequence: CSAPEREGLYEQYF. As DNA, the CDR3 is TGCAGTGCTCCCGAGCGGGAGGGCCTCTACGAGCAGTACTTC.

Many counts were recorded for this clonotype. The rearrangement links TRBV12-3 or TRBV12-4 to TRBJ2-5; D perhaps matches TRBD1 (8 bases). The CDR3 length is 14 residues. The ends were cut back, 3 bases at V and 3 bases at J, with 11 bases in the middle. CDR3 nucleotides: TGTGCCAGCAGTTTTACAGGGGGGGAAGAGACCCAGTACTTC. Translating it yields CASSFTGGEETQYF.

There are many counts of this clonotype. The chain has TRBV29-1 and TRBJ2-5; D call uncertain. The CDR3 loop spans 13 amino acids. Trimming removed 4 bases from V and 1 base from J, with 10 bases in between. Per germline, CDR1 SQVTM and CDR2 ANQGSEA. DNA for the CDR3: TGCAGCGTTGGGCGACACCTCCAAGAGACCCAGTACTTC. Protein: CSVGRHLQETQYF.

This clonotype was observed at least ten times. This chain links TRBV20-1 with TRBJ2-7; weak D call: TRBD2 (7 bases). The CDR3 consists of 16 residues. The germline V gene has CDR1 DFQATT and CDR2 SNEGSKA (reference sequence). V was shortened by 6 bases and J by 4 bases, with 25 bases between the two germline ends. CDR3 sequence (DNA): TGCAGTGCGACCGACAGGTTTGGGGCCGGGAGGTACGAGCAGTACTTC. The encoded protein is CSATDRFGAGRYEQYF.

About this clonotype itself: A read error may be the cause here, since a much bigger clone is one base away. In nucleotides, the CDR3 is TGTGCCAGCAGTCATCCCGGGACAAGGTCGGGCACCGGGGAGCTGTTTTTT. Its protein product is CASSHPGTRSGTGELFF. The chain is built from TRBV2 and TRBJ2-2; possibly TRBD1 for D (6 bases). The CDR3 covers 17 residues. Germline assignment: CDR1 SNHLY and CDR2 FYNNEI. V shed 5 bases and J shed 4 bases, with 20 bases lying between them. The whole variable domain, filled in from reference TRBV2 and TRBJ2-2, reads EPEVTQTPSHQVTQMGQEVILRCVPISNHLYFYWYRQILGQKVEFLVSFYNNEISEKSEIFDDQFSVERPDGSNFTLKIRSTKLEDSAMYFCASSHPGTRSGTGELFFGEGSRLTVL.

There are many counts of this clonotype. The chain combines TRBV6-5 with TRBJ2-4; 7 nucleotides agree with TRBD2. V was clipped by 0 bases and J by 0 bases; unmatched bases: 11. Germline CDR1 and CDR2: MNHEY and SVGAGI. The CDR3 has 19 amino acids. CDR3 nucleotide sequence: TGTGCCAGCAGTTACTCCGTGTTGGGAGGGACTCTAGCCAAAAACATTCAGTACTTC. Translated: CASSYSVLGGTLAKNIQYF.

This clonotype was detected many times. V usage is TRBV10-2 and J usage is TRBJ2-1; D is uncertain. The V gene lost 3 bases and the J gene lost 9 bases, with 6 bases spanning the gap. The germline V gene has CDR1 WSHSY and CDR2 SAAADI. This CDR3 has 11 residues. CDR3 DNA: TGCGCCAGCAGTGACAGTGGTGAGCAGTTCTTC. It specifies CASSDSGEQFF.

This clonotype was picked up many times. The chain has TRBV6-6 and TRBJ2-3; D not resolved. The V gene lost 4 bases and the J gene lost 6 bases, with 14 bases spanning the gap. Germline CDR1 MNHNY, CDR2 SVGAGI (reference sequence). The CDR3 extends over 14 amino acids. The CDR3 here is CASSFPLTWDTQYF. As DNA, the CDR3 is TGTGCCAGCAGTTTCCCCCTCACGTGGGATACGCAGTATTTT.

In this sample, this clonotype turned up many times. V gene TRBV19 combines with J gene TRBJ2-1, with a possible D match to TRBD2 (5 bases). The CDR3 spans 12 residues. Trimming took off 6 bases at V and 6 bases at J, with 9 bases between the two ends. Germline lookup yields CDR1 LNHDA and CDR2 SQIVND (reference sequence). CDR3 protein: CASRDFFNEQFF. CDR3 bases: TGTGCCAGTAGGGACTTCTTCAATGAGCAGTTCTTC.

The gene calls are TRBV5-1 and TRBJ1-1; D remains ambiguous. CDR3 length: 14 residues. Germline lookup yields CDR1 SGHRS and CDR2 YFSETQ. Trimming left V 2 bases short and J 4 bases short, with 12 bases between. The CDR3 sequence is CASSFPGRGTEAFF. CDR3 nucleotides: TGCGCCAGCAGCTTCCCCGGGAGAGGCACTGAAGCTTTCTTT. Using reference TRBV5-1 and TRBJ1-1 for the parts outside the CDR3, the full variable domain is KAGVTQTPRYLIKTRGQQVTLSCSPISGHRSVSWYQQTPGQGLQFLFEYFSETQRNKGNFPGRFSGRQFSNSRSEMNVSTLELGDSALYLCASSFPGRGTEAFFGQGTRLTVV.

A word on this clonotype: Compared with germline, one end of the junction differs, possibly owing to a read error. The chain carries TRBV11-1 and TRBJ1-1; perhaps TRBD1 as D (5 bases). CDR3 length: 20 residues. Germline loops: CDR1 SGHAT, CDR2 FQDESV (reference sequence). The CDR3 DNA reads TGTGCAAGCAGCCGATACCGGACACCCCCAGGTGGGTTGGTGAACACTGAAGCTTTCTTT. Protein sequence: CASSRYRTPPGGLVNTEAFF.

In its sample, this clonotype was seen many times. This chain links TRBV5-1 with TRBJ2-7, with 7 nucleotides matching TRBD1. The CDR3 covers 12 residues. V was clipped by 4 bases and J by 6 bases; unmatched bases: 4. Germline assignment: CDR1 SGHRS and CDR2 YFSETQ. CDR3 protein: CASSSTGAEQYF. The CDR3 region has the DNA TGCGCCAGCAGCAGTACAGGGGCCGAGCAGTACTTC. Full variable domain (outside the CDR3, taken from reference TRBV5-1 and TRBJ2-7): KAGVTQTPRYLIKTRGQQVTLSCSPISGHRSVSWYQQTPGQGLQFLFEYFSETQRNKGNFPGRFSGRQFSNSRSEMNVSTLELGDSALYLCASSSTGAEQYFGPGTRLTVT.

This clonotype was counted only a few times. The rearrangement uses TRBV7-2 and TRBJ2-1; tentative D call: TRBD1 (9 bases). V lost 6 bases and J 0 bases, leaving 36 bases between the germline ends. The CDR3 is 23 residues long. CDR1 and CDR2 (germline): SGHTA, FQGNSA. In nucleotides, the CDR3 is TGTGCCAGCAGATACTACCGGGACAGGGAAACAGCGGGGGTGACTAGCTCCTACAATGAGCAGTTCTTC. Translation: CASRYYRDRETAGVTSSYNEQFF.